This T cell receptor (beta chain) was sequenced in a study of control samples from healthy donors and cancer patients. Here immunoSEQ multiplex PCR was the method, and the copy in TCRdb shows in-frame clones only, minus some. The profile shows 75,000 to 90,000 clones, about nine tenths of them singletons. Trimming removed 4 bases at V and 7 bases at J, with 20 bases between. This CDR3 region has 17 residues. The V gene's germline CDR1 is LGHDT and CDR2 YNNKEL (reference sequence). The source material was blood. This rearrangement joins TRBV3-1 (or the pseudogene TRBV3-2) to TRBJ1-6; D gene ambiguous. The sequence was collected from a man aged 30-40 years in good health. CDR3 in DNA: TGTGCCAGCAGCCCCAGGTCAGGCGGAGCGAAGAATTCACCCCTCCACTTT. Translation: CASSPRSGGAKNSPLHF.